One and the same sample provided the 8 T cell receptor beta chains below, sequenced in a study of blood T cell repertoires in COVID-19. Data came from immunoSEQ multiplex PCR; TCRdb stores just in-frame clones and leaves some out. The table records roughly 230,000 clones, 83% of them present only once. Sequenced input: peripheral blood. These receptor sequences come from a human donor in a cohort sampled during active COVID-19.

V and J are TRBV18 and TRBJ2-7; TRBD2 agrees at 7 bases. CDR3 length: 14 amino acids. Germline values: CDR1 KGHSH, CDR2 LQKENI. Trimming cost V 5 bases and J 2 bases; bases outside gene matches: 6. The CDR3 loop is CASSSGLPTYEQYF. CDR3 DNA: TGTGCCAGCTCATCGGGACTACCTACCTACGAGCAGTACTTC.

The count of this clone is one. J is TRBJ2-7 and V is TRBV7-2, with D possibly being TRBD2 (6 bases). CDR3 length: 15 residues. Germline V gene data show CDR1 as SGHTA and CDR2 as FQGNSA. Trimming took 4 bases from V and 6 from J, leaving 19 bases between them. This CDR3 is CASSSSDQGGREQYF. The DNA of the CDR3 is TGTGCCAGCAGCTCTAGCGACCAGGGTGGTCGCGAGCAGTACTTC.

CDR3 loop: CASARGTRADTQYF. The DNA for the CDR3 is TGTGCCTCAGCCCGGGGGACTAGAGCAGATACGCAGTATTTT. The V and J genes are TRBV28 and TRBJ2-3, with 8 bases lining up with TRBD2. Germline V CDR1 and CDR2: MDHEN, SYDVKM. After removal of 11 bases from V and 4 bases from J, the junction contained 11 bases not matched to a gene. The CDR3 spans 14 residues.

The chain joins TRBV6-5 to TRBJ1-2, with a tentative D call TRBD1 (6 bases). CDR1 and CDR2 (germline): MNHEY, SVGAGI. The V and J ends lost 4 bases and 5 bases respectively, with 8 bases between them. CDR3 size: 12 residues. Here the CDR3 DNA reads TGTGCCAGCAGTTCGGACAGATATGGCTACACCTTC. Encoded protein: CASSSDRYGYTF.

This chain connects TRBV6-5 to TRBJ2-7; TRBD2 agrees at 7 bases. Trimming removed 0 bases from V and 4 bases from J; junction bases left unmatched: 6. CDR1 is MNHEY, CDR2 SVGAGI, per germline. CDR3 length equals 15 residues. In nucleotides, the CDR3 is TGTGCCAGCAGTTACTCGGGTTCGCGGGAGTACGAGCAGTACTTC. Translation: CASSYSGSREYEQYF.

This rearrangement joins TRBV5-1 to TRBJ1-5; a weak D match, TRBD1 (5 bases). This CDR3 region has 15 residues. Germline V gene lookup returns CDR1 SGHRS and CDR2 YFSETQ. Trimming removed 0 bases from V and 3 bases from J, with 10 bases in between. The CDR3: CASSLEGKLNQPQHF. CDR3 coding DNA: TGCGCCAGCAGCTTGGAGGGGAAGCTCAATCAGCCCCAGCATTTT.

The chain combines TRBV9 with TRBJ1-1; tentatively, D is TRBD1 (5 bases). Germline V gene sequence: CDR1 SGDLS, CDR2 YYNGEE. The V end was cut by 0 bases, the J end by 7 bases, with 16 bases between. There are 15 residues in the CDR3. DNA for the CDR3: TGTGCCAGCAGCGTAGACCAGGGCATCCGTGTTGAAGCTTTCTTT. Amino acid sequence: CASSVDQGIRVEAFF.

The chain couples TRBV11-2 to TRBJ2-1, with D perhaps TRBD2 (6 bases). Trimming shortened V by 1 base and J by 1 base, and 8 bases separated the two germline ends. Germline V CDR1 and CDR2: SGHAT, FQNNGV. The CDR3 extends over 15 amino acids. The CDR3: CASSLAGESYNEQFF. The CDR3 DNA follows: TGTGCCAGCAGCTTAGCGGGAGAATCCTACAATGAGCAGTTCTTC. Looking up the rest from reference TRBV11-2 and TRBJ2-1 gives the full variable domain: EAGVAQSPRYKIIEKRQSVAFWCNPISGHATLYWYQQILGQGPKLLIQFQNNGVVDDSQLPKDRFSAERLKGVDSTLKIQPAKLEDSAVYLCASSLAGESYNEQFFGPGTRLTVL.